This TCR beta chain was sequenced for a study of T cell repertoires in cytomegalovirus infection. Study overall: The public TCR beta signatures pointed to both CMV infection and matching HLA type.

This clonotype has at least ten counts. Its antigen is not identified. TCRdb recomputed calls from the reads with MiXCR, one row per CDR3 protein. The sample has more than 90,000 distinct CDR3 sequences, around 10% seen once. The germline V and J ends were trimmed by 3 bases and 6 bases, with 9 bases remaining between them. Per the germline V gene, CDR1 is SGHTA and CDR2 is FQGNSA. The CDR3 loop spans 13 amino acids. Study-wide results and caveats: Cumulative frequency (of public TCR beta family members) identified carriers of CMV plus the relevant HLA. Clonotypes of TCR beta that were HLA-C-restricted and CMV-specific dominated the ex vivo response.

The chain carries TRBV7-2 and TRBJ2-1; D gene ambiguous. The receptor's source is a human donor in good health (CMV status not recorded). Some clones in this sample may be carry-over from other donors' samples. Material for sequencing was PBMCs, sequenced either directly or after in vitro stimulation (not recorded which). The DNA for the CDR3 is TGTGCCAGCAGCTTTCAGATCCCCAATGAGCAGTTCTTC. Its protein is CASSFQIPNEQFF.